These T cell receptor beta chains were read from a single sample in a study of T cell repertoires in ileal Crohn's disease. Some clones are missing from TCRdb's copy, which holds only in-frame ones; the method was immunoSEQ multiplex PCR. The sample holds about 62,000 clones, roughly nine tenths seen once. Sequencing was performed on ileal tissue. The receptors were gathered from an adult with Crohn's disease. The CDR3 runs from the conserved cysteine through the conserved F or W. D genes are given only for firm matches. The size of a clone is reported for some rows only, either as once, few or many, or as a class for expanded clones.

d_call	v_call	j_call	clone_size	cdr3_nt	cdr3_aa
TRBD2	TRBV7-2	TRBJ2-3	-	TGTGCCAGCAGCTTGTGGGGGGGACGCACAGATACGCAGTATTTT	CASSLWGGRTDTQYF
-	TRBV6-1	TRBJ1-1	-	TGTGCCAGCTTACGGGGAGCAGGCACTGAAGCTTTCTTT	CASLRGAGTEAFF
-	TRBV2	TRBJ1-3	-	TGTGCCAGCAGTGCCGGGGGTGCTGGAAACACCATATATTTT	CASSAGGAGNTIYF
TRBD1	TRBV18	TRBJ1-1	-	TGTGCCAGCTCACCAGAGGGGGCTACGAACACTGAAGCTTTCTTT	CASSPEGATNTEAFF
-	TRBV19	TRBJ2-6	-	TGTGCCAGTAGTCCAAGCCGCCTATCTGGGGCCAACGTCCTGACTTTC	CASSPSRLSGANVLTF
-	TRBV7-2	TRBJ2-3	-	TGTGCCAGCAGCCCCCCGGCAGATACGCAGTATTTT	CASSPPADTQYF
TRBD1	TRBV5-6	TRBJ2-5	-	TGTGCCAGCAGCTTTATTATGCACAGGGGGCCTACCCCCCAAGAGACCCAGTACTTC	CASSFIMHRGPTPQETQYF
-	TRBV7-8	TRBJ1-3	-	TGTGCCAGCAGCTTAGCCCGGGTCTCTGGAAACACCATATATTTT	CASSLARVSGNTIYF
-	TRBV11-2	TRBJ2-2	-	TGTGCCAGCGGCCCGTCTGATTTCGATGTCCCCGAGGAGCTGTTTTTT	CASGPSDFDVPEELFF
-	TRBV6-5	TRBJ2-7	-	TGTGCCAGCAGGGATAGCGGAGGTCGGGGGAACTTC	CASRDSGGRGNF
TRBD1	TRBV5-6	TRBJ1-3	-	TGTGCCAGCAGCTGGGGGACAGTTGGAGCTGGAAACACCATATATTTT	CASSWGTVGAGNTIYF
-	TRBV5-4	TRBJ1-2	-	TGTGCCAGCACCACCGGAGGCGGCTACACCTTC	CASTTGGGYTF
-	TRBV19	TRBJ2-6	-	TGTGCCAGTAGTATTGGGGGGACTGGGGCCAACGTCCTGACTTTC	CASSIGGTGANVLTF
-	TRBV15	TRBJ1-6	-	TGTGCCACCAGCAGAGATTTTCATCAGGGCGGTTCATCCCTCCACTTT	CATSRDFHQGGSSLHF
TRBD2	TRBV27	TRBJ2-7	-	TGTGCCAGCACTGGACTAGCGGGAGGGAGCTCCTACGAGCAGTACTTC	CASTGLAGGSSYEQYF
-	TRBV7-8	TRBJ1-5	-	TGTGCCAGCAGCTTAGGTCTCAGGTTTGAGCCCCAGCATTTT	CASSLGLRFEPQHF
TRBD1	TRBV19	TRBJ1-2	-	TGTGCCAGTAGTATGGGCGGGACAGGGTTTCGCTATGGCTACACCTTC	CASSMGGTGFRYGYTF
TRBD1	TRBV7-9	TRBJ2-2	-	TGTGCCAGCAGCTTGAAACAGGGGCCCCACACCGGGGAGCTGTTTTTT	CASSLKQGPHTGELFF
TRBD1	TRBV5-1	TRBJ2-7	-	TGCGCCAGCAGCATTAAACGACAGGGTAAAATCTACGAGCAGTACTTC	CASSIKRQGKIYEQYF
-	TRBV30	TRBJ1-1	-	TGTGCCTGGAGACTCGTAGCTCCTGAAGCTTTCTTT	CAWRLVAPEAFF
TRBD2	TRBV7-9	TRBJ2-3	-	TGTGCCAGCAGCTTTCGACTAGCCGCGACCACAGATACGCAGTATTTT	CASSFRLAATTDTQYF
-	TRBV11-2	TRBJ1-1	-	TGTGCCAGCAGCTTCAATGACCGGGACACTGAAGCTTTCTTT	CASSFNDRDTEAFF
-	TRBV5-1	TRBJ1-2	-	TGCGCCAGCAGCCAAACCACAGGGACCCGTGGCTACACCTTC	CASSQTTGTRGYTF
-	TRBV28	TRBJ1-5	-	TGTGCCAGCAGTTTAAACGTCGGGAGGGATCAGCCCCAGCATTTT	CASSLNVGRDQPQHF
-	TRBV16	TRBJ1-2	-	TGTGCCAGCAGCCCCTCCTCAGCTAACTATGGCTACACCTTC	CASSPSSANYGYTF
-	TRBV6-1	TRBJ1-1	-	TGTGCCAGCAGTGAATCTCTCCGGAGTGAAGCTTTCTTT	CASSESLRSEAFF
TRBD1	TRBV5-4	TRBJ2-3	-	TGTGCCAGCAGGGGTTCAGGGGGCCCCACAGATACGCAGTATTTT	CASRGSGGPTDTQYF
TRBD1	TRBV4-2	TRBJ1-5	-	TGTGCCAGCAGCCCAACCGGGACAGGGAGTCAGCCCCAGCATTTT	CASSPTGTGSQPQHF
-	TRBV6-1	TRBJ1-5	-	TGTGCCAGCAGTGATGGAGATAGCAATCAGCCCCAGCATTTT	CASSDGDSNQPQHF
-	TRBV7-2	TRBJ2-7	-	TGTGCCAGCAGCTTAGAACCCCTTAAGATGATGGGCTATTACGAGCAGTACTTC	CASSLEPLKMMGYYEQYF
TRBD2	TRBV27	TRBJ2-7	once	TGTGCCAGCAGGCCCCCGCCGGGACTAGCGAACTCCTACGAGCAGTACTTC	CASRPPPGLANSYEQYF
-	TRBV6-1	TRBJ2-1	-	TGTGCCACCACTACAGGGTATAATGAGCAGTTCTTC	CATTTGYNEQFF
TRBD1	TRBV15	TRBJ1-6	once	TGTGCCACCAGCAGGGGCTTAGACAGGGTTAATTCACCCCTCCACTTT	CATSRGLDRVNSPLHF
TRBD1	TRBV29-1	TRBJ1-1	few	TGCAGCGCATCACAGGGGATGAACACTGAAGCTTTCTTT	CSASQGMNTEAFF
-	TRBV28	TRBJ1-3	-	TGTGCCAGCAGTCTCTATGGAAACACCATATATTTT	CASSLYGNTIYF
-	TRBV4-3	TRBJ2-1	-	TGCGCCAGCAGCCAAGATCACCGTCGCGGTCGGTCCTACAATGAGCAGTTCTTC	CASSQDHRRGRSYNEQFF
-	TRBV29-1	TRBJ1-1	-	TGCAGCGTTCAGTTAGGGGCGAACACTGAAGCTTTCTTT	CSVQLGANTEAFF
TRBD1	TRBV4-2	TRBJ2-2	-	TGTGCCAGCAGCCACGGACAGGGAGGCACCGGGGAGCTGTTTTTT	CASSHGQGGTGELFF
TRBD1	TRBV5-6	TRBJ2-1	-	TGTGCCAGCAGCCTCCAAAAGACAGGGAAATACAATGAGCAGTTCTTC	CASSLQKTGKYNEQFF
-	TRBV18	TRBJ2-7	-	TGTGCCAGCTCTCCCCCTCGTAGCGGGACAGGGATCAACGAGCAGTACTTC	CASSPPRSGTGINEQYF
-	TRBV6-6	TRBJ2-6	-	TGTGCCAGCAGCGAAACAGGCTCTGGGGCCAACGTCCTGACTTTC	CASSETGSGANVLTF
-	TRBV6-1	TRBJ2-1	-	TGTGCCAGCAGTGAAATAATTGGAGGTGAGCAGTTCTTC	CASSEIIGGEQFF
-	TRBV27	TRBJ1-5	-	TGTGCCAGCAGTTCTATCGCGGGACAGCCCCAGCATTTT	CASSSIAGQPQHF
-	TRBV7-7	TRBJ2-2	-	TGTGCCAGCAGCTTAAACACCGCGAACACCGGGGAGCTGTTTTTT	CASSLNTANTGELFF
-	TRBV9	TRBJ1-1	once	TGTGCCAGCAGCGTAGGCGGGTTTGTAGCTGAAGCTTTCTTT	CASSVGGFVAEAFF
-	TRBV11-2	TRBJ1-1	-	TGTGCCAGCAGTATCAGCGCGACGAACACTGAAGCTTTCTTT	CASSISATNTEAFF
-	TRBV9	TRBJ2-2	-	TGTGCCAGCAGCGTAGTTCGGGGAGCGAACACCGGGGAGCTGTTTTTT	CASSVVRGANTGELFF
TRBD1	TRBV7-2	TRBJ2-2	once	TGTGCCAGCAGTTCTACAGGGGGCAGTACCGGGGAGCTGTTTTTT	CASSSTGGSTGELFF
TRBD1	TRBV4-2	TRBJ1-2	once	TGTGCCAGCAGCCACGTGAAAGGGACAGGCCTCTCTAACTATGGCTACACCTTC	CASSHVKGTGLSNYGYTF
-	TRBV5-1	TRBJ1-1	-	TGCGCCAGCACCGGGGGTCTGTTCATGAACACTGAAGCTTTCTTT	CASTGGLFMNTEAFF
-	TRBV12-5	TRBJ1-5	-	TGTGCTAGTGGTTTGTATTCGGGAGGCAATCAGCCCCAGCATTTT	CASGLYSGGNQPQHF
TRBD1	TRBV7-9	TRBJ2-5	-	TGTGCCAGCAGCTTCGGGACAGGGAATATTGAGACCCAGTACTTC	CASSFGTGNIETQYF
TRBD1	TRBV19	TRBJ1-1	-	TGTGCCAGTAGGCCCGGGACAGGAAGGTCCGGCGTTACAAAGACTGAAGCTTTCTTT	CASRPGTGRSGVTKTEAFF
-	TRBV15	TRBJ1-1	-	TGTGCCACCAGCCAGGGGACGGTCCCTGAAGCTTTCTTT	CATSQGTVPEAFF
TRBD1	TRBV4-1	TRBJ1-2	-	TGCGCCAGCAGCCAAGAGGGACAGGGGATATCGCACGGCTACACCTTC	CASSQEGQGISHGYTF
-	TRBV19	TRBJ2-4	once	TGTGCCAGTAGGGACATAGCCAAAAACATTCAGTACTTC	CASRDIAKNIQYF
-	TRBV27	TRBJ2-1	-	TGTGCCAGCAGTTTATCGACTTTTGGAGCCCAGCAGTTCTTC	CASSLSTFGAQQFF